This paragraph covers one T cell receptor (beta chain) sequence. Its specificity is unknown. Both iRepertoire HTBI primers and Arm-PCR of CDR3 regions were used to build the TCR beta libraries. In the source study's methods: Among the samples, 60 to 75 TRBV and around 13 TRBJ segments were identified. One entry per CDR3 protein results from TCRdb running MiXCR on the multiplex PCR reads. TCRdb, not the original authors, processed these V and J calls. The data hold 400,000 to 500,000 distinct CDR3 sequences, with around 16% observed a single time. This record comes from a study of regulatory T cells in long-lasting Graves disease. This CDR3 contains 16 residues. With 6 bases clipped from V and 0 bases from J, the junction kept 7 bases outside the gene matches. The V gene's germline CDR1 is PRHDT and CDR2 FYEKMQ (reference sequence). Time point specified: newly diagnosed GD, antithyroid drugs for less than 3 months. PBMC RNA was the source of the TCR library.

The study, taken as a whole, reports: Gene preferences differed: TRBV28, TRBJ1-2, TRBJ2-5 in persistent cases.

This sample was shared with a second study, whose subject was T cells in Graves' hyperthyroidism and ophthalmopathy.

This TCR came from a woman aged 35 to 49 with Graves disease. The chain carries TRBV13 and TRBJ2-7; 11 bases agree with TRBD2. Sequencing used peripheral blood mononuclear cells (PBMCs), obtained at new diagnosis, from a patient treated with antithyroid drugs. CDR3 in DNA: TGTGCCAGCAGTCCAATTAGCGGGAGGGCCTCCTACGAGCAGTACTTC. This codes for CASSPISGRASYEQYF.